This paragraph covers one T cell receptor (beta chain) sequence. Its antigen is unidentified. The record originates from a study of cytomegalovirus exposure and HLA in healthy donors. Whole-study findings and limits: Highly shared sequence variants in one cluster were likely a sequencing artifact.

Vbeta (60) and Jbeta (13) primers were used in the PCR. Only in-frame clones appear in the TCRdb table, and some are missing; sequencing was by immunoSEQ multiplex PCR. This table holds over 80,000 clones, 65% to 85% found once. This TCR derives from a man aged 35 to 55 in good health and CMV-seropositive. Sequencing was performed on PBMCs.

The CDR3 DNA is TGCGCCAGCAGCTTGGGGGACACTTGGAACACTGAAGCTTTCTTT. Translating gives CASSLGDTWNTEAFF. The chain carries TRBV5-1 and TRBJ1-1; perhaps TRBD1 as D (6 bases). Trimming left V 0 bases short and J 1 base short, with 10 bases between. CDR3 length: 15 residues. In germline, CDR1 is SGHRS, CDR2 YFSETQ.